These 32 T cell receptor beta chains originate from one sample sequenced in a study of cytomegalovirus exposure and HLA in healthy donors. In the PCR, 60 Vbeta and 13 Jbeta primers were used. This table comes from immunoSEQ multiplex PCR, and its TCRdb copy is limited to in-frame clones, with some not included. The profile shows 150,000 or so clones, 80% of them singletons. The sequenced sample was PBMCs. The receptors shown here come from a male donor in good health and CMV-seropositive.

V usage is TRBV19 and J usage is TRBJ2-1, with 7 positions matching TRBD2. The trim removed 4 bases at V and 9 bases at J, leaving 6 bases unmatched. The length of the CDR3 is 13 residues. Germline V gene data show CDR1 as LNHDA and CDR2 as SQIVND (reference sequence). In nucleotides, the CDR3 is TGTGCCAGTAGTAGTTTGGGGGGGAGTGAGCAGTTCTTC. Translating it yields CASSSLGGSEQFF.

This chain joins TRBV15 and TRBJ2-3; the D gene is possibly TRBD1 (5 bases). Germline CDR1 reads LNHNV; CDR2 reads YYDKDF (reference sequence). Trimming pared 5 bases from V and 8 bases from J, leaving 14 bases between. The CDR3 has 13 residues. The CDR3 DNA reads TGTGCCACCAGCGGCCAAGGGCAGGGTACGCAGTATTTT. The encoded protein is CATSGQGQGTQYF.

The V call is TRBV29-1, the J call TRBJ2-1; D unclear. The germline CDR1 and CDR2 sequences are SQVTM and ANQGSEA. This CDR3 comprises 13 residues. V was clipped by 3 bases and J by 1 base, with 7 bases between them. CDR3 in DNA: TGCAGCGTTGAGGCAGGTTCCTACAATGAGCAGTTCTTC. It yields the protein CSVEAGSYNEQFF.

The V call is TRBV21-1, the J call TRBJ2-1; the D call in the table, TRBD1, was not verified against the DNA. TRBV21-1 is given as a pseudogene. The CDR3 loop spans 16 amino acids. Here the CDR3 DNA reads TGTGCCAGCAGCAAAACCCCTCCGACAGAGTCCAATGAGCAGTTCTTC. Encoded protein: CASSKTPPTESNEQFF.

The rearrangement links TRBV28 to TRBJ1-5; TRBD1 might be the D (5 bases). V shed 7 bases and J shed 0 bases, with 10 bases lying between them. The CDR3 runs 14 residues. Germline V CDR1 and CDR2: MDHEN, SYDVKM. CDR3: CASIPRVSNQPQHF. CDR3 bases: TGTGCCAGCATCCCCAGGGTTAGCAATCAGCCCCAGCATTTT.

V is TRBV6-6 and J is TRBJ2-1, with 7 positions matching TRBD2. Trimming cost V 5 bases and J 1 base; bases outside gene matches: 5. The CDR3 is 15 amino acids. CDR1 and CDR2 (germline): MNHNY, SVGAGI (reference sequence). Here the CDR3 DNA reads TGTGCCAGCAGTACTCAAGCGGGATCCTACAATGAGCAGTTCTTC. Encoded protein: CASSTQAGSYNEQFF.

This clone was counted only a few times. The rearrangement uses TRBV29-1 and TRBJ2-1, with D unclear. V was shortened by 5 bases and J by 7 bases, with 12 bases between the two germline ends. Germline V gives CDR1 SQVTM, CDR2 ANQGSEA. This CDR3 has 12 residues. This CDR3 is CSVPLRVNEQFF. The CDR3 DNA sequence: TGCAGCGTTCCCCTGCGAGTTAATGAGCAGTTCTTC.

CDR3 DNA sequence: TGTGCCAGCAGGACTAACACCGGGGAGCTGTTTTTT. Translation: CASRTNTGELFF. V and J are TRBV4-2 and TRBJ2-2, with D uncertain. Germline CDR1 LGHNA, CDR2 YNFKEQ. Trimming removed 6 bases at V and 2 bases at J, with 4 bases between. There are 12 residues in the CDR3.

This clone occurred once. The rearrangement joins TRBV11-3 to TRBJ2-7; 13 bases are shared with TRBD2. Germline CDR1 and CDR2: SGHNT and YENEEA. V lost 5 bases to trimming and J lost 6 bases; unmatched junction nucleotides: 4. The CDR3 spans 14 residues. The CDR3 nucleotides are TGTGCCAGCAGCCTCCGGACTAGCGGGAGCGAGCAGTACTTC. Translated: CASSLRTSGSEQYF.

This clone was counted only a few times. This sequence joins TRBV6-5 and TRBJ1-5; 8 bases line up with TRBD1. The CDR3 is 15 amino acids. Losses at the gene ends were 2 bases for V and 5 bases for J; bases not matched to a gene: 5. In germline, CDR1 is MNHEY, CDR2 SVGAGI. The CDR3 DNA is TGTGCCAGCAGTTACGGACAGGGCAAACATCAGCCCCAGCATTTT. Translating it yields CASSYGQGKHQPQHF.

The chain links TRBV5-6 to TRBJ1-2; D is perhaps TRBD1 (5 bases). CDR3 length: 16 residues. The germline gives CDR1 SGHDT, CDR2 YYEEEE. Trimming took off 0 bases at V and 7 bases at J, with 19 bases between the two ends. CDR3 coding DNA: TGTGCCAGCAGCTTGGATACAGGCCGGAGGGTGTCTGGCTACACCTTC. Translated, it gives CASSLDTGRRVSGYTF.

The chain employs TRBV11-2 and TRBJ2-7; TRBD2 is a possible D gene (6 bases). V was trimmed by 4 bases and J by 2 bases, leaving 15 bases between them. The CDR3 has 15 residues. Germline loops: CDR1 SGHAT, CDR2 FQNNGV. CDR3 DNA: TGTGCCAGCAGCTCCCCCTCCGGGAGCCCCTACGAGCAGTACTTC. Protein: CASSSPSGSPYEQYF.

The rearrangement uses TRBV7-9 and TRBJ2-1, with D uncertain. The CDR3 is 14 amino acids. Per germline, CDR1 SEHNR and CDR2 FQNEAQ (reference sequence). Deletions cut 9 bases from V and 5 bases from J, with 17 bases between. The CDR3 DNA reads as TGTGCCAGGCGCGAACTATCAGTCGACAATGAGCAGTTCTTC. Translated, it gives CARRELSVDNEQFF.

The gene calls are TRBV28 and TRBJ1-6, with a possible D match to TRBD1 (5 bases). CDR3 length: 14 amino acids. Per the germline V gene, CDR1 is MDHEN and CDR2 is SYDVKM. V was trimmed by 9 bases and J by 7 bases, leaving 16 bases between them. DNA for the CDR3: TGTGCCAGGTGGACGGCAAGGGGCAATTCACCCCTCCACTTT. Translation gives CARWTARGNSPLHF.

This clone has a handful of counts. The rearrangement uses TRBV29-1 and TRBJ1-2; D might be TRBD1 (5 bases). This CDR3 spans 11 amino acids. Germline V gene lookup returns CDR1 SQVTM and CDR2 ANQGSEA. V lost 5 bases to trimming and J lost 8 bases, with 12 bases between them. The CDR3 region is CSVRTMSGYTF. The CDR3, as DNA: TGCAGCGTTCGGACAATGAGCGGCTACACCTTC.

A note on this clone: An end of the junction does not agree with germline; a read error may underlie this. The chain is built from TRBV7-9 and TRBJ1-2, with TRBD1 matching 7 bases. The CDR3 has 15 amino acids. Germline V gene sequence: CDR1 SEHNR, CDR2 FQNEAQ (reference sequence). CDR3 protein: CSSSSTGTTNYGYTF. In DNA form, the CDR3 reads TGTTCCAGCAGCTCGACAGGGACCACTAACTATGGCTACACCTTC. Complete variable domain (other parts from reference TRBV7-9 and TRBJ1-2): DTGVSQNPRHKITKRGQNVTFRCDPISEHNRLYWYRQTLGQGPEFLTYFQNEAQLEKSRLLSDRFSAERPKGSFSTLEIQRTEQGDSAMYLCSSSSTGTTNYGYTFGSGTRLTVV.

This sequence joins TRBV12-5 and TRBJ1-2; tentative D call: TRBD1 (6 bases). The germline gives CDR1 LGHNT, CDR2 FRNRAP. Trimming removed 6 bases from V and 10 bases from J, with 18 bases in between. This CDR3 has 13 amino acids. The CDR3 is CASGLETGFNYTF. The CDR3 region has the DNA TGTGCTAGTGGCCTGGAAACAGGGTTCAACTACACCTTC.

This rearrangement joins TRBV5-8 to TRBJ1-5; D is perhaps TRBD1 (5 bases). Trimming took 0 bases from V and 3 from J, leaving 7 bases between them. Germline values: CDR1 SGHTS, CDR2 YDEGEE. The CDR3 contains 14 residues. CDR3 sequence (DNA): TGTGCCAGCAGCTTGGGACAGTACAATCAGCCCCAGCATTTT. It codes for CASSLGQYNQPQHF.

The chain couples TRBV9 to TRBJ2-7, with TRBD2 identical over 7 bases. With 3 bases clipped from V and 2 bases from J, the junction kept 8 bases outside the gene matches. The germline CDR1 and CDR2 sequences are SGDLS and YYNGEE. The CDR3 runs 15 residues. The CDR3 nucleotides are TGTGCCAGCAGCGACGGGACTACCGCACCCTACGAGCAGTACTTC. Translated: CASSDGTTAPYEQYF.

The chain uses TRBV7-2 and TRBJ1-5; the D is unclear. Deletions cut 3 bases from V and 3 bases from J, with 6 bases between. Germline values: CDR1 SGHTA, CDR2 FQGNSA. The CDR3 loop spans 13 amino acids. In DNA form, the CDR3 reads TGTGCCAGCAGCTTGATAGACAATCAGCCCCAGCATTTT. This translates into CASSLIDNQPQHF.

The chain links TRBV6-4 to TRBJ1-5; tentatively, D is TRBD1 (5 bases). Germline-derived CDR1 and CDR2 are MRHNA and SNTAGT. The CDR3 sequence is 14 residues long. The V and J ends lost 0 bases and 11 bases respectively, with 14 bases between them. CDR3 coding DNA: TGTGCCAGCAGTGACTCTGAAGGGGCTGGGTCCCAGCATTTT. Translation: CASSDSEGAGSQHF.

The chain links TRBV5-5 to TRBJ2-2; 7 nucleotides align to TRBD1. CDR3 size: 15 residues. The V gene's germline CDR1 is SGHKS and CDR2 YYEKEE (reference sequence). V was clipped by 2 bases and J by 3 bases; unmatched bases: 4. CDR3 DNA: TGTGCCAGCAGCTTACAGGGGTGGGACACCGGGGAGCTGTTTTTT. This sequence encodes CASSLQGWDTGELFF.

This clone showed up just once. The chain recombines TRBV13 with TRBJ1-5, with D maybe TRBD1 (5 bases). The V and J ends lost 0 bases and 5 bases respectively, with 14 bases between them. CDR3 length: 16 amino acids. The V gene's germline CDR1 is PRHDT and CDR2 FYEKMQ (reference sequence). For the CDR3, the DNA is TGTGCCAGCAGCTTAGGGGGGGGAGGGCCGGATCAGCCCCAGCATTTT. Translation gives CASSLGGGGPDQPQHF.

This clone has a single count. This chain's CDR3 is CAGGRTGSDEQFF. Here the CDR3 DNA reads TGTGCCGGGGGGAGGACGGGCTCCGATGAGCAGTTCTTC. This chain joins TRBV5-4 and TRBJ2-1, with D tentatively TRBD2 (6 bases). This CDR3 is built from 13 residues. CDR1 is SGHNT and CDR2 is YYREEE in the germline V gene (reference sequence). V dropped 10 bases and J dropped 8 bases, with 19 bases sitting between them.

The chain couples TRBV29-1 to TRBJ1-1; D gene uncertain. Germline-derived CDR1 and CDR2 are SQVTM and ANQGSEA. V was trimmed by 4 bases and J by 2 bases, leaving 14 bases between them. This CDR3 spans 14 amino acids. CDR3: CSVVGSALNTEAFF. In DNA, the CDR3 is TGCAGCGTTGTCGGGTCAGCCCTCAACACTGAAGCTTTCTTT.

The CDR3 is CASSPRPGTSGGNEQFF. In DNA, the CDR3 is TGTGCCAGCAGTCCACGACCTGGGACTAGCGGGGGGAATGAGCAGTTCTTC. J is TRBJ2-1 and V is TRBV27; TRBD2 matches 15 bases. With 5 bases clipped from V and 7 bases from J, the junction kept 9 bases outside the gene matches. CDR3 length: 17 residues. Looked up from germline, CDR1 is MNHEY and CDR2 is SMNVEV (reference sequence).

This chain joins TRBV6-5 and TRBJ1-6, with a possible D match to TRBD1 (6 bases). CDR1 is MNHEY, CDR2 SVGAGI, per germline. V lost 2 bases and J lost 4, with 9 bases in between. The CDR3 has 15 residues. CDR3 sequence (DNA): TGTGCCAGCAGTTACGCGACAGGTTATAATTCACCCCTCCACTTT. Encoded protein: CASSYATGYNSPLHF.

This rearrangement joins TRBV5-5 to TRBJ1-4, with unresolved D. V lost 4 bases and J lost 14, with 21 bases in between. Germline CDR1 SGHKS, CDR2 YYEKEE (reference sequence). This CDR3 has 14 amino acids. CDR3 amino acids: CASSPGPSPDGLFF. In nucleotides, the CDR3 is TGTGCCAGCAGCCCGGGTCCCTCCCCGGATGGTCTGTTTTTT.

The chain has TRBV5-4 and TRBJ2-1, with 7 nucleotides matching TRBD2. CDR3 length equals 16 residues. V trimming: 4 bases; J trimming: 3 bases; junction bases outside the gene matches: 10. Germline CDR1 and CDR2: SGHNT and YYREEE (reference sequence). This CDR3 is CASSVLLAYVYNEQFF. The CDR3 DNA reads TGTGCCAGCAGCGTCCTACTAGCGTACGTCTACAATGAGCAGTTCTTC. Drawing the rest from reference TRBV5-4 and TRBJ2-1, the complete variable domain is ETGVTQSPTHLIKTRGQQVTLRCSSQSGHNTVSWYQQALGQGPQFIFQYYREEENGRGNFPPRFSGLQFPNYSSELNVNALELDDSALYLCASSVLLAYVYNEQFFGPGTRLTVL.

The chain links TRBV14 to TRBJ2-1, with 9 bases lining up with TRBD2. With V trimmed by 4 bases and J by 8 bases, 12 bases remained unmatched. The CDR3 runs to 16 residues. In germline, CDR1 is SGHDN, CDR2 FVKESK. The CDR3 region has the DNA TGTGCCAGCAGCCCCCCCGGAATAGCGGGAGCGTATGAGCAGTTCTTC. This codes for CASSPPGIAGAYEQFF.

V and J are TRBV5-1 and TRBJ1-1; a possible D gene is TRBD1 (6 bases). V was pared by 4 bases and J by 2 bases, with 12 bases between. Germline CDR1 reads SGHRS; CDR2 reads YFSETQ. The CDR3 contains 14 residues. This CDR3 reads CASSLRGINTEAFF. In DNA form, the CDR3 reads TGCGCCAGCAGCCTCAGGGGCATCAACACTGAAGCTTTCTTT. Filled out from reference TRBV5-1 and TRBJ1-1, the complete variable domain reads KAGVTQTPRYLIKTRGQQVTLSCSPISGHRSVSWYQQTPGQGLQFLFEYFSETQRNKGNFPGRFSGRQFSNSRSEMNVSTLELGDSALYLCASSLRGINTEAFFGQGTRLTVV.

V is TRBV7-3 and J is TRBJ2-2, with D perhaps matching TRBD2 (5 bases). V dropped 4 bases and J dropped 4 bases, with 10 bases sitting between them. The V gene's germline CDR1 is SGHTA and CDR2 FQGTGA. The CDR3 runs 14 residues. For the CDR3, the DNA is TGTGCCAGCAGCTCAATCGCGGGCACCGGGGAGCTGTTTTTT. Its protein is CASSSIAGTGELFF.